This T cell receptor (beta chain) emerged from a study of identical twins (dated by TCRdb to about 2016). In the study overall: To test whether fetal clonotypes persist, this study deep-sequenced TCR alpha and beta repertoires from monozygotic twins, from unrelated adults of various ages, and from cord blood. Replicate twin experiments were performed at different times using different library preparation protocols to rule out contamination.

About this clonotype itself: Its antigen specificity is not known. It has no much larger one-base neighbor in the sample; base qualities were not kept.

Preparation of the library involved 5' RACE. TCRdb shows the sequencer as Illumina HiSeq 2000. A universal primer binding site was introduced by template switching, and a unique molecular identifier was present in the final cDNA, enabling accurate counting of TCR cDNA molecules. Specific primers in the conserved constant-segment region were used to synthesize first-strand cDNA for TCR alpha and beta chains. Each cDNA library was double barcoded, with a SMART-Mk sample barcode plus Illumina barcodes, to control for contamination. TruSeq adapter sequences along with Illumina sample barcodes were introduced in two successive PCR steps. Sequencing of the TCR alpha and beta cDNA libraries was done on the Illumina HiSeq platform using custom primers. As for the original processing: MiGEC was used to process raw reads and extract unique molecular identifiers, and MiXCR was used to find CDR3 positions. Recombination models were inferred per individual with the repgenHMM and IGoR tools using an EM algorithm. The tcR package in R was used for shared clonotype analysis, with sharing normalized by the product of cloneset sizes. Out-of-frame nonproductive sequences were analyzed to study raw recombination free of thymic and clonal selection effects. TCRdb reworked the public reads: Q25 trimming with fastp, MiXCR clone assembly, productive beta chains retained. Rows with one shared CDR3 protein collapse into an entry with the most common genes and DNA. What appears here as the V and J calls and clone size reflects TCRdb's work, not the paper's. The table for this sample lists just under 550,000 distinct CDR3 sequences; 15% of them were counted only once. Nearly 0.45% of the sample goes to the ten largest clones.

The CDR3 measures 15 amino acids from cysteine to phenylalanine. CDR3 DNA is the only sequence kept; it has 45 bases, read in frame from the first base. The germline V gene gives CDR1 as SGHTA and CDR2 as FQGNSA. Between the V and J ends, shortened by 5 bases and 0 bases respectively, the junction contains 13 bases. Study-wide conclusions, independent of this receptor: Abundant cord blood beta clonotypes had fewer insertions, young adult naive repertoires showed a similar but weaker trend, and memory repertoires showed no such trend. In beta out-of-frame sequences, excess twin sharing was weaker, because having fewer shared sequences lowered the signal-to-noise ratio. In monozygotic twins, out-of-frame TCR alpha sharing was systematically underestimated by recombination models, although the models agreed with sharing between unrelated individuals. Out-of-frame TCR alpha sequences shared between twins showed an excess of low generation-probability sequences compared with coincidental sharing between unrelated individuals. Conclusions relied on cross-sectional statistical analysis, since the same donors could not be followed over many years. Zero-insertion analyses could be partly confounded by invariant T cells such as MAIT and iNKT, although diverse VJ usage argued against such confounding for most clonotypes.

Only healthy Caucasian donors were included. The twin cohort comprised three pairs of female monozygotic twins, all aged roughly 18 to 30 years. Positive isolation kits from Invitrogen were used to isolate CD4+ and CD8+ T cell populations. These data also featured in a second study, about yellow fever vaccine responses in identical twins. As described in the second report: The T cell response to vaccination in identical twins was reported by the authors to appear partly convergent and partly personalized. The study precisely tracked vaccine-responding T cell clones in identical twins.

The V and J segments used are TRBV7-2 and TRBJ1-1; the D region possibly corresponds to TRBD1 (5 bases align). Sequenced input: CD4+ T cells sorted from blood. This TCR came from a woman aged 18-29 years in good health. For the CDR3, the sequence is CASSLGVPLNTEAFF. The DNA sequence is TGTGCCAGCAGCCTAGGGGTACCTCTGAACACTGAAGCTTTCTTT.